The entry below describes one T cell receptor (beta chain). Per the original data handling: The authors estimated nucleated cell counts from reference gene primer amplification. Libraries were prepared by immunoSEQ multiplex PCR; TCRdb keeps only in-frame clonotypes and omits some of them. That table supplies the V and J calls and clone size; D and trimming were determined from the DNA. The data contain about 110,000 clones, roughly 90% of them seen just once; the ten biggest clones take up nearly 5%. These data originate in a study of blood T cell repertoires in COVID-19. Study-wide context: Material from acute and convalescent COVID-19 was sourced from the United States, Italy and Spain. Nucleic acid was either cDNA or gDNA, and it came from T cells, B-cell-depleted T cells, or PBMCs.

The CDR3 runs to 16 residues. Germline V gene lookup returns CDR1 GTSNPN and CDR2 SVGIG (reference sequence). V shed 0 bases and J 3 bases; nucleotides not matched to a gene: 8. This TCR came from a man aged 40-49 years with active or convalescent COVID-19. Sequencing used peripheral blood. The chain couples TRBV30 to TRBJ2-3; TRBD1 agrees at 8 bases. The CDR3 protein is CAWSVRRTGITDTQYF. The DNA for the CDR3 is TGTGCCTGGAGTGTACGGAGGACAGGGATTACAGATACGCAGTATTTT.